The rows below give T cell receptor gamma chains drawn from one sample of a study of gamma-delta chains in newborns, infants, children. TCRdb fed the reads into CATT to redo clone calling. The sample has about 980 gamma-chain clones, 30% to 40% seen once. The sample taken for sequencing was blood. These receptors originate from a child who was a newborn, infant or young child, either healthy, febrile or measles-vaccinated (not recorded which). CDR3s include the opening cysteine and the closing phenylalanine or tryptophan. Where a row states a size, it is once, few, many or the class of an expanded clone; other rows omit it.

CDR3aa: CATWDGIDYYKKLF
CDR3nt: TGTGCCACCTGGGATGGGATCGATTATTATAAGAAACTCTTT
abundance: large
v_gene: TRGV4
j_gene: TRGJ1/TRGJ2

CDR3aa: CALWERQELGKKIKVF
CDR3nt: TGTGCCTTGTGGGAGAGACAAGAGTTGGGCAAAAAAATCAAGGTATTT
abundance: few
v_gene: TRGV9
j_gene: TRGJP

CDR3aa: CALWEVELGKKIKVF
CDR3nt: TGTGCCTTGTGGGAGGTGGAGTTGGGCAAAAAAATCAAGGTATTT
abundance: large
v_gene: TRGV9
j_gene: TRGJP

CDR3aa: CALWDANYYKKLF
CDR3nt: TGTGCCTTGTGGGACGCGAATTATTATAAGAAACTCTTT
abundance: NA
v_gene: TRGV9
j_gene: TRGJ1/TRGJ2

CDR3aa: CATSLRYKKLF
CDR3nt: TGTGCCACCTCCCTTAGGTATAAGAAACTCTTT
abundance: NA
v_gene: TRGV4
j_gene: TRGJ1/TRGJ2

CDR3aa: CALWEVKHKKLF
CDR3nt: TGTGCCTTGTGGGAGGTGAAACATAAGAAACTCTTT
abundance: few
v_gene: TRGV9
j_gene: TRGJ1/TRGJ2

CDR3aa: CALWEQELGKKIKVF
CDR3nt: TGTGCCTTGTGGGAGCAAGAGTTGGGCAAAAAAATCAAGGTATTT
abundance: hyperexpanded
v_gene: TRGV9
j_gene: TRGJP

CDR3aa: CATWLNYYKKLF
CDR3nt: TGTGCCACCTGGCTGAATTATTATAAGAAACTCTTT
abundance: NA
v_gene: TRGV4
j_gene: TRGJ1/TRGJ2

CDR3aa: CATWGRYKKLF
CDR3nt: TGTGCCACCTGGGGACGTTATAAGAAACTCTTT
abundance: large
v_gene: TRGV4
j_gene: TRGJ1/TRGJ2

CDR3aa: CALWEVQKKLF
CDR3nt: TGTGCCTTGTGGGAGGTCCAAAAGAAACTCTTT
abundance: large
v_gene: TRGV9
j_gene: TRGJ1/TRGJ2

CDR3aa: CALWEVQDKKLF
CDR3nt: TGTGCCTTGTGGGAGGTGCAGGATAAGAAACTCTTT
abundance: few
v_gene: TRGV9
j_gene: TRGJ1/TRGJ2

CDR3aa: CATWDVRNYYKKLF
CDR3nt: TGTGCCACCTGGGACGTGCGGAATTATTATAAGAAACTCTTT
abundance: few
v_gene: TRGV3
j_gene: TRGJ1/TRGJ2

CDR3aa: CALWEAQELGKKIKVF
CDR3nt: TGTGCCTTGTGGGAGGCCCAAGAGTTGGGCAAAAAAATCAAGGTATTT
abundance: large
v_gene: TRGV9
j_gene: TRGJP

CDR3aa: CALWEGHKKLF
CDR3nt: TGTGCCTTGTGGGAGGGGCATAAGAAACTCTTT
abundance: NA
v_gene: TRGV9
j_gene: TRGJ1/TRGJ2

CDR3aa: CALWEVGELGKKIKVF
CDR3nt: TGTGCCTTGTGGGAGGTAGGAGAGTTGGGCAAAAAAATCAAGGTATTT
abundance: NA
v_gene: TRGV9
j_gene: TRGJP

CDR3aa: CATWDYYKKLF
CDR3nt: TGTGCCACCTGGGATTATTATAAGAAACTCTTT
abundance: large
v_gene: TRGV4
j_gene: TRGJ1/TRGJ2

CDR3aa: CALWEELGKKIKVF
CDR3nt: TGTGCCTTGTGGGAGGAGTTGGGCAAAAAAATCAAGGTATTT
abundance: large
v_gene: TRGV9
j_gene: TRGJP

CDR3aa: CATWDTYYKKLF
CDR3nt: TGTGCCACCTGGGATACTTATTATAAGAAACTCTTT
abundance: large
v_gene: TRGV8
j_gene: TRGJ1/TRGJ2

CDR3aa: CALWVNLGKKIKVF
CDR3nt: TGTGCCTTGTGGGTGAATTTGGGCAAAAAAATCAAGGTATTT
abundance: few
v_gene: TRGV9
j_gene: TRGJP

CDR3aa: CATWDPHYYKKLF
CDR3nt: TGTGCCACCTGGGATCCACATTATTATAAGAAACTCTTT
abundance: NA
v_gene: TRGV8
j_gene: TRGJ1/TRGJ2